This TCR beta chain is from a study of blood T cell repertoires in COVID-19. Study-level information: Material from acute and convalescent COVID-19 was sourced from the United States, Italy and Spain. T cells, B-cell-depleted T cells, or PBMCs provided the cDNA or gDNA that served as material.

TCRdb keeps only in-frame clones here, not all; method: immunoSEQ multiplex PCR. The data show approximately 150,000 clones, about 77% seen once. The germline V gene encodes CDR1 SGHNT and CDR2 YYREEE (reference sequence). This CDR3 is 15 amino acids long. V shed 5 bases and J shed 7 bases, with 19 bases lying between them. The source is a man between 60 and 75 years old with acute or convalescent COVID-19. The gene calls are TRBV5-4 and TRBJ2-4; possible D gene TRBD1, 8 bases. Sequencing was done on a sample of peripheral blood. In nucleotides, the CDR3 is TGTGCCAGCAGTAACCCCGGACAGGGAGGGAACATTCAGTACTTC. Translating it yields CASSNPGQGGNIQYF.